Below, one T cell receptor (beta chain) is given with its context. The sample originates from a study of blood T cell repertoires in COVID-19. This CDR3 spans 13 amino acids. The V gene's germline CDR1 is SNHLY and CDR2 FYNNEI. V dropped 6 bases and J dropped 4; count of bases not matched to a gene: 4. While infection was still active, Seattle patients were enrolled and then followed longitudinally. This table comes from immunoSEQ multiplex PCR, and its TCRdb copy is limited to in-frame clones, with some not included. The table includes fewer than 80,000 clones, approximately 84% detected once. This rearrangement joins TRBV2 to TRBJ2-5; 8 bases agree with TRBD2. The TCR originated in a man aged 45-60 years with COVID-19, enrolled during active disease. The sequenced sample was peripheral blood. As DNA, the CDR3 is TGTGCCAGCAGGAGCGGGGGCGGAGAGACCCAGTACTTC. It encodes CASRSGGGETQYF.